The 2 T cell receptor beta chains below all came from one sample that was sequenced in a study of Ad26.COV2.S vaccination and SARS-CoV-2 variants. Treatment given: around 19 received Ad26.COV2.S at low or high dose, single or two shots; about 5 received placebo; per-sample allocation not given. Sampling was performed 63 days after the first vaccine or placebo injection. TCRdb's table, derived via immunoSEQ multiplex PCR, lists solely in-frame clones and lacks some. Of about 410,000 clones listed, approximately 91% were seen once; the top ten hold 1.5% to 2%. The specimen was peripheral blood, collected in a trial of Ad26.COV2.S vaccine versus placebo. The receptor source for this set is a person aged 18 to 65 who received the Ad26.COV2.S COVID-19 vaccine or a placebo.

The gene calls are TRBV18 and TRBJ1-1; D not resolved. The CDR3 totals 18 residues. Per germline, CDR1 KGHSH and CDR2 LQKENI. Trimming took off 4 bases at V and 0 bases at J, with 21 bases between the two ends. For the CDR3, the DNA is TGTGCCAGCTCACGTACCTTCGGTTCCGAGACTATGAACACTGAAGCTTTCTTT. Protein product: CASSRTFGSETMNTEAFF.

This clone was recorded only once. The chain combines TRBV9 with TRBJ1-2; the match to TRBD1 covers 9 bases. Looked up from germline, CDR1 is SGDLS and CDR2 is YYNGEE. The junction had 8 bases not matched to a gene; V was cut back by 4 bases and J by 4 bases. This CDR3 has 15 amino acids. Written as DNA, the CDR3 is TGTGCCAGCAGCAGACCGGGACAGGGACTCTATGGCTACACCTTC. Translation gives CASSRPGQGLYGYTF.